Shown below are 15 T cell receptor beta chains from a single sample sequenced in a study of blood T cell repertoires in COVID-19 (dated by TCRdb to the early 2020s). Libraries were built with the immunoSEQ multiplex PCR assay. TCRdb stores this immuneACCESS table with in-frame sequences only. Part of the clones is absent; in the studies checked, under half of the shortfall reflects unresolved V genes, and no reason is known for the rest. In this sample the table shows a few hundred thousand clones, over 75% of which occur a single time. Of the sample, 4.3% is held by the ten largest clones. Source material: PBMCs or T cells enriched from blood (not recorded which). These receptors came from a man aged 25 to 40 with acute COVID-19.

This chain uses TRBV27 with TRBJ2-7; TRBD1 matches 8 bases. Germline V gene lookup returns CDR1 MNHEY and CDR2 SMNVEV (reference sequence). J gave up 1 base and V 4 bases, and 6 bases lay outside the gene matches. This CDR3 comprises 15 residues. The DNA for the CDR3 is TGTGCCAGCAGTTCGCCTCGGACAGGGTCCTACGAGCAGTACTTC. This translates into CASSSPRTGSYEQYF.

The rearrangement links TRBV5-4 to TRBJ2-3; 8 bases map to TRBD2. Germline trimming cut 4 bases from V and 6 bases from J; bases unmatched to any gene: 10. This CDR3 is 15 amino acids long. Germline V gene lookup returns CDR1 SGHNT and CDR2 YYREEE (reference sequence). This CDR3 is CASSVDGRGGDTQYF. Written as DNA, the CDR3 is TGTGCCAGCAGCGTCGATGGACGGGGGGGGGATACGCAGTATTTT.

This rearrangement joins TRBV24-1 to TRBJ1-2; D remains unclear. The CDR3 runs 11 residues. Germline-derived CDR1 and CDR2 are KGHDR and SFDVKD. Trimming removed 2 bases from V and 5 bases from J, with 2 bases in between. The CDR3 DNA is TGTGCCACCAGTGATTCATATGGCTACACCTTC. This translates into CATSDSYGYTF.

CDR3 DNA sequence: TGTGCCAGCAGCTTAATACCACTACCTACCACCGGGGAGCTGTTTTTT. This sequence encodes CASSLIPLPTTGELFF. This chain uses TRBV7-3 with TRBJ2-2, with D hard to call. The CDR3 is made up of 16 amino acids. With 1 base removed from V and 4 bases from J, the gap between germline ends came to 13 bases. Germline CDR1 and CDR2: SGHTA and FQGTGA.

The V and J genes are TRBV10-2 and TRBJ1-5, with D tentatively TRBD1 (5 bases). CDR3 length: 14 residues. CDR1 is WSHSY and CDR2 is SAAADI in the germline V gene. The V and J ends lost 2 bases and 6 bases respectively, with 11 bases between them. This CDR3 reads CASSERGASQPQHF. The CDR3 coding sequence is TGCGCCAGCAGTGAGAGGGGCGCGAGTCAGCCCCAGCATTTT.

This chain joins TRBV2 and TRBJ1-4, with TRBD1 matching 7 bases. J lost 0 bases, V lost 4 bases, and 2 bases had no gene match. The CDR3 loop spans 15 amino acids. CDR1 and CDR2 (germline): SNHLY, FYNNEI. The CDR3 sequence: CASSAQGATNEKLFF. CDR3 sequence (DNA): TGTGCCAGCAGTGCCCAGGGGGCAACTAATGAAAAACTGTTTTTT.

CDR3 coding DNA: TGCGCCAGCAGGCAACCGACAGGGGGCGTAGAGACCCAGTACTTC. Protein product: CASRQPTGGVETQYF. The V call is TRBV10-1, the J call TRBJ2-5, with 10 bases aligning to TRBD1. Trimming at V came to 6 bases and at J to 4 bases, leaving 8 bases not matched to a gene. CDR1 and CDR2 from the germline V gene are WNHNN and SYGVQD (reference sequence). The CDR3 spans 15 residues.

The chain carries TRBV28 and TRBJ1-2; possibly TRBD1 for D (6 bases). V was cut by 6 bases and J by 4 bases, with 9 bases left in between. CDR3 length: 12 residues. Germline values: CDR1 MDHEN, CDR2 SYDVKM. The CDR3 nucleotides read TGTGCCAGCAGCCGGACAGTCTATGGCTACACCTTC. Protein product: CASSRTVYGYTF.

The chain recombines TRBV7-3 with TRBJ2-7, with 7 bases identical to TRBD2. Per germline, CDR1 SGHTA and CDR2 FQGTGA. V shed 2 bases, J shed 3 bases, and the junction held 7 bases outside the gene matches. The CDR3 is made up of 15 amino acids. In DNA form, the CDR3 reads TGTGCCAGCAGCTTAGCAGGGTCTAGCGGCTACGAGCAGTACTTC. Amino acid sequence: CASSLAGSSGYEQYF.

The V and J genes are TRBV30 and TRBJ1-1, with D tentatively TRBD1 (6 bases). The V gene lost 0 bases and the J gene lost 7 bases, with 30 bases spanning the gap. CDR1 GTSNPN and CDR2 SVGIG come from the germline V gene (reference sequence). The CDR3 totals 19 residues. This CDR3 is CAWSVGLVWGQTSINEAFF. The CDR3 DNA is TGTGCCTGGAGTGTAGGGCTGGTCTGGGGACAAACTTCTATTAATGAAGCTTTCTTT.

The chain joins TRBV9 to TRBJ1-6, with a weak D call TRBD1 (5 bases). Germline V CDR1 and CDR2: SGDLS, YYNGEE. This CDR3 is built from 13 residues. Trimming left V 2 bases short and J 8 bases short, with 8 bases between. The CDR3 reads CASSVQGYSPLHF. The CDR3 bases are TGTGCCAGCAGCGTTCAGGGTTATTCACCCCTCCACTTT.

Comment on this clone: The germline gene is not matched at one end of the junction; a read error may be the cause. The genes are TRBV5-1 and TRBJ2-2, with 8 bases lining up with TRBD1. This CDR3 comprises 15 residues. The germline gives CDR1 SGHRS, CDR2 YFSETQ. This CDR3 is CASSPDRGGPGELFF. CDR3 DNA sequence: TGCGCCAGCAGCCCCGACAGGGGTGGGCCCGGGGAGCTATTTTTT. Based on the CDR3 plus reference TRBV5-1 and TRBJ2-2, the full variable domain is KAGVTQTPRYLIKTRGQQVTLSCSPISGHRSVSWYQQTPGQGLQFLFEYFSETQRNKGNFPGRFSGRQFSNSRSEMNVSTLELGDSALYLCASSPDRGGPGELFFGEGSRLTVL.

This clone was counted at least ten times. The chain joins TRBV2 to TRBJ1-1; a weak D match, TRBD1 (5 bases). V was shortened by 7 bases and J by 0 bases, with 9 bases between the two germline ends. Germline V gene data show CDR1 as SNHLY and CDR2 as FYNNEI. The CDR3 extends over 13 amino acids. CDR3 loop: CASNGHLNTEAFF. The DNA for the CDR3 is TGTGCCAGCAACGGACATTTGAACACTGAAGCTTTCTTT.

The gene calls are TRBV5-1 and TRBJ2-1; TRBD2 agrees at 10 bases. Trimming cost V 0 bases and J 9 bases; bases outside gene matches: 6. Germline V gene lookup returns CDR1 SGHRS and CDR2 YFSETQ. The CDR3 runs 15 residues. CDR3 bases: TGCGCCAGCAGCTTGGATCCTAGCGGGGGAGGTGAGCAGTTCTTC. Translation gives CASSLDPSGGGEQFF. Based on the CDR3 plus reference TRBV5-1 and TRBJ2-1, the full variable domain is KAGVTQTPRYLIKTRGQQVTLSCSPISGHRSVSWYQQTPGQGLQFLFEYFSETQRNKGNFPGRFSGRQFSNSRSEMNVSTLELGDSALYLCASSLDPSGGGEQFFGPGTRLTVL.

V is TRBV4-1 and J is TRBJ1-3, with 8 bases lining up with TRBD1. The junction had 11 bases not matched to a gene; V was cut back by 3 bases and J by 4 bases. This CDR3 has 17 residues. Germline values: CDR1 MGHRA, CDR2 YSYEKL. The CDR3 sequence: CASSHDGQGGAGNTIYF. CDR3 DNA: TGCGCCAGCAGCCATGATGGACAGGGAGGGGCGGGAAACACCATATATTTT.